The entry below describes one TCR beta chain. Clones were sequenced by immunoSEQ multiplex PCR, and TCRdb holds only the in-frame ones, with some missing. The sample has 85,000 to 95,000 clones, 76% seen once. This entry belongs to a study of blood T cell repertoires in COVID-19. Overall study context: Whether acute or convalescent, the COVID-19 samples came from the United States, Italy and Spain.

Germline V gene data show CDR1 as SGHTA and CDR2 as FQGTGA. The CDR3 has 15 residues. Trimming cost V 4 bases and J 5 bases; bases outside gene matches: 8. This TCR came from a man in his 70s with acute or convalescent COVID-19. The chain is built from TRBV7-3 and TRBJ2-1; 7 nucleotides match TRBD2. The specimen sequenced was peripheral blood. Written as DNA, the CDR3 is TGTGCCAGCAGCTCCGCTAGCGGTTTAAACAATGAGCAGTTCTTC. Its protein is CASSSASGLNNEQFF.